Sequencing of this TCR beta chain was carried out in a study of blood T cell repertoires in COVID-19. Across the study: Spain, Italy and the United States supplied samples that represented acute and convalescent COVID-19. PBMCs, B-cell-depleted T cells, or T cells provided the cDNA or gDNA that made up the material.

In the authors' methods: Amplifying reference gene primers gave estimates of nucleated cell counts. Some clones are missing from TCRdb's copy, which holds only in-frame ones; the method was immunoSEQ multiplex PCR. V and J calls and clone size come straight from that table; D and trimming were deduced from the DNA. The table includes 200,000 to 300,000 clones, about 89% detected once. This clone has only one observation. This CDR3 region has 15 residues. Trimming left V 2 bases short and J 5 bases short, with 15 bases between. In germline, CDR1 is MNHEY, CDR2 SVGAGI. This TCR came from a woman between 45 and 60 years old with acute or convalescent COVID-19. J is TRBJ1-1 and V is TRBV6-5; D is perhaps TRBD1 (6 bases). The sample consisted of peripheral blood. DNA for the CDR3: TGTGCCAGCAGTTACCCCAAGACAGGAGTAACTGAAGCTTTCTTT. Translation gives CASSYPKTGVTEAFF.